This TCR beta chain was captured by sequencing in a study of CD8+CD57+ T cells in acquired aplastic anemia. About the study: The study obtained 8.5 million to 12 million reads on average for CD4+ cells from healthy donors.

This clonotype has at least ten counts. Genomic DNA was employed as the template in profiling TCR beta VDJ and CDR3. Using its own MiXCR run on the reads, TCRdb lists one record per CDR3 protein. This repertoire shows approximately 130,000 distinct CDR3 sequences, 40% to 45% found once; its top ten account for less than 8.5%. Germline V gene sequence: CDR1 MNHNS, CDR2 SASEGT. V lost 2 bases to trimming and J lost 6 bases, with 7 bases between them. The CDR3 is 13 amino acids. The receptor's source is a human donor in good health, serving as a control. The sample consisted of sorted CD4+, CD8+, or CD8+CD57+ T cells (not recorded which) from PBMCs. The chain recombines TRBV6-1 with TRBJ2-2; D is uncertain. The CDR3 protein is CASSERGSGELFF. CDR3 in DNA: TGTGCCAGCAGTGAACGTGGTTCCGGGGAGCTGTTTTTT.